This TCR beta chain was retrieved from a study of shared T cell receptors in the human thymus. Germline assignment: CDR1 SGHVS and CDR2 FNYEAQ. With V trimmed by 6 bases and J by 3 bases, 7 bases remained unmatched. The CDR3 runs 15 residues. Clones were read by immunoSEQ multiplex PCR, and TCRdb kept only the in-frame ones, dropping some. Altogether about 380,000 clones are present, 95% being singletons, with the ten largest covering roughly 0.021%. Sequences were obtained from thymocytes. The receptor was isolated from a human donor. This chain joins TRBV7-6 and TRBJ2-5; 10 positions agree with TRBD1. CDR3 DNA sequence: TGTGCCAGCAGGGTCCTGGACAGGGGGGAAGAGACCCAGTACTTC. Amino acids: CASRVLDRGEETQYF.